These 27 T cell receptor beta chains were all obtained from the same sample, sequenced in a study of cytomegalovirus exposure and HLA in healthy donors. PCR employed 60 Vbeta and 13 Jbeta primers. Libraries were prepared by immunoSEQ multiplex PCR; TCRdb keeps only in-frame clonotypes and omits some of them. The sample includes nearly 80,000 clones, almost 80% of them seen just once. The material sequenced was PBMCs. These receptors came from a woman in her thirties or forties in good health and CMV-seropositive.

The V and J genes are TRBV15 and TRBJ2-7; 11 bases match TRBD2. After removal of 3 bases from V and 4 bases from J, the junction contained 8 bases not matched to a gene. The germline CDR1 and CDR2 sequences are LNHNV and YYDKDF (reference sequence). CDR3 length: 16 amino acids. The CDR3 DNA sequence: TGTGCCACCAGCAGGGACACGGGACTAGCGGCATACGAGCAGTACTTC. Translation: CATSRDTGLAAYEQYF.

The chain uses TRBV2 and TRBJ2-2, with TRBD1 matching 9 bases. J gave up 6 bases and V 6 bases, and 5 bases lay outside the gene matches. The germline V gene encodes CDR1 SNHLY and CDR2 FYNNEI. This CDR3 has 14 residues. CDR3 residues: CASRGQGLPGELFF. The CDR3 DNA sequence: TGTGCCAGCAGAGGACAGGGGCTGCCCGGGGAGCTGTTTTTT.

This chain uses TRBV10-3 with TRBJ1-2, with 12 positions matching TRBD1. The CDR3 is 17 residues long. Losses at the gene ends were 5 bases for V and 6 bases for J; bases not matched to a gene: 13. Per the germline V gene, CDR1 is ENHRY and CDR2 is SYGVKD. The CDR3 region has the DNA TGTGCCATCAGTCGACCGGGACAGGGGGCGTCTAAAGATGGCTACACCTTC. Protein product: CAISRPGQGASKDGYTF.

The sample holds one count of this clone. The gene calls are TRBV7-8 and TRBJ2-5, with D hard to call. The J call may be in error: the DNA end matches TRBJ2-7 better. The CDR3 has 11 amino acids. Germline assignment: CDR1 SGHVS and CDR2 FQNEAQ. For the CDR3, the DNA is TGTGCCAGCAGTTCCTTATACGAGCAGTACTTC. Encoded protein: CASSSLYEQYF.

This clone has just one count. In DNA form, the CDR3 reads TGTGCCAGCACCCCCAGGGGTGATACATCCTACGAGCAGTACTTC. It translates to CASTPRGDTSYEQYF. V and J are TRBV6-6 and TRBJ2-7; maybe TRBD1 (6 bases). CDR1 is MNHNY and CDR2 is SVGAGI in the germline V gene (reference sequence). There are 15 residues in the CDR3. V dropped 7 bases and J dropped 1 base, with 17 bases sitting between them.

The chain has TRBV6-4 and TRBJ2-1, with D possibly being TRBD2 (6 bases). This CDR3 region has 15 residues. Germline loops: CDR1 MRHNA, CDR2 SNTAGT. The V end lost 0 bases, the J end lost 0 bases, and 6 bases lay between the germline ends. CDR3 sequence reads: CASSDSGSSYNEQFF. Written as DNA, the CDR3 is TGTGCCAGCAGTGACTCCGGGAGCTCCTACAATGAGCAGTTCTTC.

This chain connects TRBV30 to TRBJ2-7; tentatively, D is TRBD2 (6 bases). The germline gives CDR1 GTSNPN, CDR2 SVGIG (reference sequence). The CDR3 length is 14 residues. V lost 3 bases and J 0 bases, leaving 12 bases between the germline ends. The CDR3 region is CAWSLGGSSYEQYF. The CDR3 DNA follows: TGTGCCTGGAGCCTCGGGGGAAGCTCCTACGAGCAGTACTTC.

The chain links TRBV7-2 to TRBJ2-7; 7 positions match TRBD2. V was pared by 5 bases and J by 6 bases, with 16 bases of the junction left unmatched. Germline lookup yields CDR1 SGHTA and CDR2 FQGNSA. This CDR3 contains 16 residues. The CDR3 is CASSAQGGSIFGEQYF. The DNA for the CDR3 is TGTGCCAGCAGCGCCCAGGGCGGGAGCATCTTCGGCGAGCAGTACTTC.

The chain links TRBV30 to TRBJ1-2; 8 nucleotides agree with TRBD1. This CDR3 comprises 13 residues. The germline CDR1 and CDR2 sequences are GTSNPN and SVGIG (reference sequence). The V segment lost 3 bases and the J segment 0 bases; nucleotides outside the gene matches: 0. CDR3 sequence reads: CAWRDRANYGYTF. CDR3 coding DNA: TGTGCCTGGAGGGACAGGGCTAACTATGGCTACACCTTC.

This rearrangement joins TRBV5-4 to TRBJ1-3; the D is unclear. CDR3 length: 15 amino acids. The germline V and J ends were trimmed by 0 bases and 0 bases, with 7 bases remaining between them. Germline lookup yields CDR1 SGHNT and CDR2 YYREEE (reference sequence). As DNA, the CDR3 is TGTGCCAGCAGCTTGGGCGGGGACTCTGGAAACACCATATATTTT. It yields the protein CASSLGGDSGNTIYF. The full variable domain, completed using reference TRBV5-4 and TRBJ1-3, is ETGVTQSPTHLIKTRGQQVTLRCSSQSGHNTVSWYQQALGQGPQFIFQYYREEENGRGNFPPRFSGLQFPNYSSELNVNALELDDSALYLCASSLGGDSGNTIYFGEGSWLTVV.

The chain recombines TRBV7-8 with TRBJ1-5, with 8 bases fitting TRBD1. With V trimmed by 7 bases and J by 1 base, 9 bases remained unmatched. CDR1 SGHVS and CDR2 FQNEAQ come from the germline V gene. There are 16 residues in the CDR3. In nucleotides, the CDR3 is TGTGCCAGCACCATAACAGGGGGAGGAAGCAATCAGCCCCAGCATTTT. Its protein product is CASTITGGGSNQPQHF.

The genes are TRBV9 and TRBJ1-3, with D perhaps matching TRBD1 (6 bases). The V gene's germline CDR1 is SGDLS and CDR2 YYNGEE. Trimming cost V 4 bases and J 2 bases, with 13 bases left between them. CDR3 length: 15 residues. This chain's CDR3 is CASSKQGKAGNTIYF. CDR3 nucleotide sequence: TGTGCCAGCAGCAAGCAGGGGAAAGCTGGAAACACCATATATTTT.

The J gene is TRBJ1-3, the V gene TRBV19; D uncertain. Germline loops: CDR1 LNHDA, CDR2 SQIVND (reference sequence). The V gene lost 7 bases and the J gene lost 0 bases, with 10 bases spanning the gap. CDR3 length equals 14 residues. The CDR3 DNA follows: TGTGCCAGTACTTCGAGGGTCTCTGGAAACACCATATATTTT. This gives the protein CASTSRVSGNTIYF.

V is TRBV6-5 and J is TRBJ2-5; 9 bases are shared with TRBD1. The CDR3 has 14 residues. V gave up 6 bases and J gave up 7 bases; unmatched junction bases: 9. Looked up from germline, CDR1 is MNHEY and CDR2 is SVGAGI. The CDR3 coding sequence is TGTGCCAGCAGGCCTAGGCGGACAGGGGTGACCCAGTACTTC. Residues: CASRPRRTGVTQYF.

The V call is TRBV30, the J call TRBJ1-5; TRBD1 might be the D (6 bases). Looked up from germline, CDR1 is GTSNPN and CDR2 is SVGIG (reference sequence). The V end lost 7 bases, the J end lost 10 bases, and 20 bases lay between the germline ends. The CDR3 sequence is 13 residues long. For the CDR3, the DNA is TGTGCCTTGAGCATTGGAACAGGGAAACCCCAGCATTTT. Its protein is CALSIGTGKPQHF.

This clone was counted a single time. The chain couples TRBV2 to TRBJ1-5, with a weak D call TRBD1 (6 bases). In germline, CDR1 is SNHLY, CDR2 FYNNEI. This CDR3 comprises 19 residues. Trimming pared 2 bases from V and 0 bases from J, leaving 20 bases between. CDR3 sequence (DNA): TGTGCCAGCAGTGAACTCACAGGGATTGGTATTGGTAGCAATCAGCCCCAGCATTTT. Protein sequence: CASSELTGIGIGSNQPQHF.

The CDR3, as DNA: TGTGCCAGCAGCCCTCCGACAGGGATTAACACTGAAGCTTTCTTT. Translation: CASSPPTGINTEAFF. This chain connects TRBV7-9 to TRBJ1-1; TRBD1 aligns across 7 bases. CDR1 is SEHNR and CDR2 is FQNEAQ in the germline V gene (reference sequence). This CDR3 has 15 amino acids. Trimming took 5 bases from V and 2 from J; bases not matched to a gene: 8.

The V call is TRBV5-4, the J call TRBJ1-3; D unresolved. Trimming removed 0 bases from V and 5 bases from J, with 9 bases in between. Germline loops: CDR1 SGHNT, CDR2 YYREEE (reference sequence). The CDR3 is 14 residues long. The DNA for the CDR3 is TGTGCCAGCAGCTTGGAGGGAGGGAGAAACACCATATATTTT. Translated: CASSLEGGRNTIYF.

The sample holds one count of this clone. This chain uses TRBV19 with TRBJ2-7; 7 bases match TRBD1. V shed 2 bases and J 3 bases; nucleotides not matched to a gene: 4. The CDR3 covers 14 residues. CDR1 LNHDA and CDR2 SQIVND come from the germline V gene (reference sequence). The CDR3 coding sequence is TGTGCCAGTAGTATACCAGGGACAGTCTACGAGCAGTACTTC. This translates into CASSIPGTVYEQYF.

This clone was seen only a few times. The chain uses TRBV6-5 and TRBJ1-1; 9 bases map to TRBD1. Germline-derived CDR1 and CDR2 are MNHEY and SVGAGI. CDR3 length: 13 residues. V shed 4 bases and J 5 bases; nucleotides not matched to a gene: 2. In DNA form, the CDR3 reads TGTGCCAGCAGTTTCGACAGGGGGACTGAAGCTTTCTTT. Residues: CASSFDRGTEAFF.

The chain joins TRBV14 to TRBJ1-2; D not certain. V was pared by 4 bases and J by 8 bases, with 14 bases between. This CDR3 contains 13 residues. In germline, CDR1 is SGHDN, CDR2 FVKESK. For the CDR3, the DNA is TGTGCCAGCAGCCTCGGAGACCTGAGGGGCTACACCTTC. Amino acid sequence: CASSLGDLRGYTF.

The chain combines TRBV19 with TRBJ1-4; 7 bases line up with TRBD1. Germline V gene sequence: CDR1 LNHDA, CDR2 SQIVND (reference sequence). This CDR3 region has 16 residues. Unmatched junction bases numbered 6, after V lost 1 base and J lost 4 bases. CDR3 sequence: CASSIAPTGFNEKLFF. In DNA form, the CDR3 reads TGTGCCAGTAGTATAGCCCCGACAGGGTTTAATGAAAAACTGTTTTTT.

The V gene is TRBV30, the J gene TRBJ1-6, with D perhaps matching TRBD1 (6 bases). Deletions cut 5 bases from V and 8 bases from J, with 16 bases between. Looked up from germline, CDR1 is GTSNPN and CDR2 is SVGIG (reference sequence). CDR3 length equals 14 residues. The CDR3 region is CAWGQDSTHSPLHF. The CDR3 bases are TGTGCCTGGGGGCAGGACAGCACCCATTCACCCCTCCACTTT.

The chain combines TRBV25-1 with TRBJ2-1; TRBD1 agrees at 7 bases. This CDR3 region has 14 residues. Trimming cost V 5 bases and J 5 bases; bases outside gene matches: 6. Germline values: CDR1 MGHDK, CDR2 SYGVNS. CDR3 residues: CASSRDSVDNEQFF. Here the CDR3 DNA reads TGTGCCAGCAGTAGGGACAGCGTAGACAATGAGCAGTTCTTC. The full variable domain, with the rest looked up from reference TRBV25-1 and TRBJ2-1, is EADIYQTPRYLVIGTGKKITLECSQTMGHDKMYWYQQDPGMELHLIHYSYGVNSTEKGDLSSESTVSRIRTEHFPLTLESARPSHTSQYLCASSRDSVDNEQFFGPGTRLTVL.

The rearrangement links TRBV4-2 to TRBJ1-5; D gene ambiguous. Trimming stripped 1 base from V and 4 bases from J, with 2 bases between. This CDR3 region has 12 residues. Germline V lookup: CDR1 LGHNA, CDR2 YNFKEQ. In DNA, the CDR3 is TGTGCCAGCAGCCAAGCTAATCAGCCCCAGCATTTT. Residues: CASSQANQPQHF.

In its sample, this clone was seen a few times. The V and J genes are TRBV12-5 and TRBJ2-1; 8 bases fit TRBD1. The V gene's germline CDR1 is LGHNT and CDR2 FRNRAP. CDR3 length: 14 residues. Trimming at V came to 6 bases and at J to 3 bases, leaving 4 bases not matched to a gene. CDR3 in DNA: TGTGCTAGTGGGACCGGGACAGGCTACAATGAGCAGTTCTTC. This sequence encodes CASGTGTGYNEQFF.

Comments on this clone: Other DNA sequences from this sample encode an identical CDR3 as well. The chain combines TRBV5-6 with TRBJ2-1; 9 bases match TRBD1. This CDR3 comprises 15 residues. V was pared by 4 bases and J by 4 bases, with 6 bases of the junction left unmatched. Germline V gene sequence: CDR1 SGHDT, CDR2 YYEEEE. CDR3 in amino acids: CASSLTGGAYNEQFF. The CDR3 DNA reads TGTGCCAGCAGCCTTACAGGGGGCGCTTACAATGAGCAGTTCTTC.